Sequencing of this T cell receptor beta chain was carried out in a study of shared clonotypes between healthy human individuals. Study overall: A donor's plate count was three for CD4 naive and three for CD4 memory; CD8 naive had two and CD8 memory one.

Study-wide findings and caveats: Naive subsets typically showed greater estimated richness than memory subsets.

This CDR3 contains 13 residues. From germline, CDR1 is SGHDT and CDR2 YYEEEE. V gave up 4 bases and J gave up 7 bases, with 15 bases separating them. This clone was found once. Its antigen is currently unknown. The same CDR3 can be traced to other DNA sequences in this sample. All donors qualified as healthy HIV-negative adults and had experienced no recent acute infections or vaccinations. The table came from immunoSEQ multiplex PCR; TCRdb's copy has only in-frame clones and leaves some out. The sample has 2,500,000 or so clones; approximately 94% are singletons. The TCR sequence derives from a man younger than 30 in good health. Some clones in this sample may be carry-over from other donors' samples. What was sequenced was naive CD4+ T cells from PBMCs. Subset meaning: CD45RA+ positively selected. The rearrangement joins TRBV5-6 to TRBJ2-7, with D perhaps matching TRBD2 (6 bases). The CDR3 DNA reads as TGTGCCAGCAGCACCAATCCGGCGGGGGAGCAGTACTTC. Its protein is CASSTNPAGEQYF.